One T cell receptor (beta chain) is described in this entry. During active infection, Seattle patients enrolled and were then monitored through disease. As handled by the study authors: Reference gene primers were amplified, and this amplification served to estimate nucleated cell counts. Using immunoSEQ multiplex PCR, the repertoire was profiled, and TCRdb retains in-frame clones only, with some absent. The V and J calls and clone size were taken over from that table, and D and trimming were inferred from the DNA. The sample shows about 340,000 clones, around 86% of them seen only once. The data were taken from a study of blood T cell repertoires in COVID-19. For the study at large: From T cells, B-cell-depleted T cells, or PBMCs came the material, which was cDNA or gDNA.

V lost 10 bases, J lost 6 bases, and 21 bases lay in between. This CDR3 is built from 14 residues. Looked up from germline, CDR1 is SGHTA and CDR2 is FQGNSA. The chain uses TRBV7-2 and TRBJ1-1, with a weak D call TRBD1 (5 bases). The clonotype was recovered from a woman between 45 and 65 years old with COVID-19, enrolled during active disease. Sequenced material: peripheral blood. CDR3 DNA sequence: TGTGCCATCAACCCTCGGCAGGGCGTGCCTGAAGCTTTCTTT. This sequence encodes CAINPRQGVPEAFF.